The 28 T cell receptor beta chains given below trace back to one sample, sequenced in a study of cytomegalovirus exposure and HLA in healthy donors. 13 Jbeta primers and 60 Vbeta primers were used for the PCR. Assay used: immunoSEQ multiplex PCR; TCRdb lists only in-frame clones, some missing. Among some 110,000 clones, roughly four fifths were seen once, and the ten largest hold roughly 3%. The sequenced sample was PBMCs. These receptors all come from a male donor in good health and CMV-seropositive.

V usage is TRBV6-6 and J usage is TRBJ1-1, with 7 nucleotides matching TRBD1. CDR3 length equals 15 residues. Trimming at V came to 4 bases and at J to 0 bases, leaving 5 bases not matched to a gene. CDR1 MNHNY and CDR2 SVGAGI come from the germline V gene (reference sequence). The CDR3 DNA sequence: TGTGCCAGCAGTTCCACAACAGGGGTGAACACTGAAGCTTTCTTT. It yields the protein CASSSTTGVNTEAFF.

The genes are TRBV25-1 and TRBJ1-2, with a possible D match to TRBD1 (6 bases). The CDR3 is 15 residues long. V lost 3 bases and J 7 bases, leaving 18 bases between the germline ends. Germline values: CDR1 MGHDK, CDR2 SYGVNS. CDR3: CASSDVRGFVVGYTF. CDR3 DNA: TGTGCCAGCAGTGATGTTAGGGGGTTTGTAGTTGGCTACACCTTC.

This chain connects TRBV16 to TRBJ2-7; the D is unclear. The CDR3 is 16 residues long. Trimming took 0 bases from V and 2 from J, leaving 14 bases between them. Germline V gene data show CDR1 as KGHSY and CDR2 as FQNENV. The CDR3 nucleotides read TGTGCCAGCAGCCAATCGATGGGTGAGGTCCCCTACGAGCAGTACTTC. It codes for CASSQSMGEVPYEQYF.

This clone was observed at least ten times. At one end the junction does not follow the germline gene, possibly because of a read error. Other nucleotide sequences in the sample specify the same CDR3. The V gene is TRBV5-1, the J gene TRBJ1-4; no clear D. From germline, CDR1 is SGHRS and CDR2 YFSETQ. CDR3 length: 15 residues. CDR3 protein: CASSLAGYSNEKLFF. In nucleotides, the CDR3 is TGTGCCAGCAGCTTGGCCGGGTACTCTAATGAAAAACTGTTTTTT.

In its sample, this clone was seen a few times. The V and J genes are TRBV29-1 and TRBJ2-2; 9 nucleotides align to TRBD2. The CDR3 consists of 15 residues. Germline CDR1 reads SQVTM; CDR2 reads ANQGSEA. With 6 bases clipped from V and 9 bases from J, the junction kept 14 bases outside the gene matches. This CDR3 is CSVRGGRGGGRELFF. The CDR3 DNA follows: TGCAGCGTCAGGGGAGGGCGGGGGGGCGGCAGGGAGCTGTTTTTT.

The rearrangement joins TRBV5-4 to TRBJ2-2; TRBD2 is a possible D gene (5 bases). Trimming stripped 4 bases from V and 6 bases from J, with 10 bases between. The CDR3 runs to 13 residues. The germline CDR1 and CDR2 sequences are SGHNT and YYREEE (reference sequence). Here the CDR3 DNA reads TGTGCCAGCAGCGGACTGGTCCCCGGGGAGCTGTTTTTT. Protein product: CASSGLVPGELFF.

The CDR3 sequence is CASGDPGTTRWEKLFF. The CDR3 coding sequence is TGTGCCAGCGGAGATCCCGGGACAACCAGATGGGAAAAACTGTTTTTT. The chain has TRBV25-1 and TRBJ1-4; a possible D gene is TRBD1 (6 bases). Germline CDR1 reads MGHDK; CDR2 reads SYGVNS. Trimming left V 8 bases short and J 8 bases short, with 24 bases between. This CDR3 spans 16 amino acids.

This chain joins TRBV2 and TRBJ2-5, with D tentatively TRBD2 (6 bases). The CDR3 length is 15 residues. Germline-derived CDR1 and CDR2 are SNHLY and FYNNEI. V lost 7 bases to trimming and J lost 7 bases, with 22 bases between them. In DNA, the CDR3 is TGTGCCAGCACGAGCGGGCAGCTAGGTGGTGGGACCCAGTACTTC. Protein sequence: CASTSGQLGGGTQYF.

The chain couples TRBV5-4 to TRBJ2-1, with TRBD2 matching 10 bases. Unmatched junction bases numbered 13, after V lost 0 bases and J lost 7 bases. CDR1 and CDR2 (germline): SGHNT, YYREEE (reference sequence). This CDR3 spans 18 amino acids. The CDR3 DNA reads TGTGCCAGCAGCTTGGAAGGGAGCGGGGGGGCCATCAAAAATGAGCAGTTCTTC. Translation gives CASSLEGSGGAIKNEQFF.

This chain links TRBV7-6 with TRBJ1-1, with 7 bases identical to TRBD1. The V and J ends lost 1 base and 5 bases, in that order; junction bases with no gene match: 10. The CDR3 is 16 amino acids. Per the germline V gene, CDR1 is SGHVS and CDR2 is FNYEAQ. Written as DNA, the CDR3 is TGTGCCAGCAGCTTAGGAGGCGTGACAGGGAAGACTGAAGCTTTCTTT. Protein product: CASSLGGVTGKTEAFF. The full variable domain, rest sourced from reference TRBV7-6 and TRBJ1-1, is GAGVSQSPRYKVTKRGQDVALRCDPISGHVSLYWYRQALGQGPEFLTYFNYEAQQDKSGLPNDRFSAERPEGSISTLTIQRTEQRDSAMYRCASSLGGVTGKTEAFFGQGTRLTVV.

The chain employs TRBV5-1 and TRBJ2-1, with a possible D match to TRBD2 (6 bases). The CDR3 totals 17 residues. Germline CDR1 is SGHRS and CDR2 is YFSETQ. Trimming took off 0 bases at V and 8 bases at J, with 21 bases between the two ends. The CDR3 is CASSLASYLGLGDEQFF. DNA of the CDR3: TGCGCCAGCAGCTTGGCCTCTTACTTGGGACTCGGGGATGAGCAGTTCTTC.

CDR3 protein: CASSFTGAANTGELFF. CDR3 nucleotide sequence: TGTGCCAGCAGCTTTACAGGTGCCGCGAACACCGGGGAGCTGTTTTTT. The rearrangement uses TRBV5-6 and TRBJ2-2; perhaps TRBD1 as D (5 bases). CDR1 and CDR2 from the germline V gene are SGHDT and YYEEEE. The CDR3 spans 16 residues. Trimming left V 2 bases short and J 0 bases short, with 11 bases between.

The chain recombines TRBV19 with TRBJ2-7, with 8 nucleotides matching TRBD1. CDR1 and CDR2 from the germline V gene are LNHDA and SQIVND (reference sequence). V dropped 6 bases and J dropped 3; count of bases not matched to a gene: 10. The CDR3 consists of 15 residues. The CDR3 DNA reads TGTGCCAGTAGGACGACAGGGGCGAGCGGCTACGAGCAGTACTTC. Translated, it gives CASRTTGASGYEQYF.

This clone was detected once. The chain is built from TRBV4-2 and TRBJ1-3; D gene uncertain. The CDR3 length is 15 residues. Germline V CDR1 and CDR2: LGHNA, YNFKEQ. V was trimmed by 0 bases and J by 5 bases, leaving 11 bases between them. The CDR3 loop is CASSQDYQNRNTIYF. CDR3 nucleotides: TGTGCCAGCAGCCAAGATTACCAGAATCGAAACACCATATATTTT.

The chain recombines TRBV19 with TRBJ2-5; 8 bases match TRBD1. V trimming: 4 bases; J trimming: 7 bases; junction bases outside the gene matches: 5. There are 13 residues in the CDR3. CDR1 is LNHDA and CDR2 is SQIVND in the germline V gene (reference sequence). In DNA form, the CDR3 reads TGTGCCAGTAGTAAGGGACAGGCTGGGACCCAGTACTTC. This encodes CASSKGQAGTQYF.

Written as DNA, the CDR3 is TGTGCCAGCAAACAGGGCTACACCTTC. Protein product: CASKQGYTF. The chain carries TRBV2 and TRBJ1-2; no reliable D call. Germline V lookup: CDR1 SNHLY, CDR2 FYNNEI. Trimming cost V 7 bases and J 8 bases, with 5 bases left between them. This CDR3 region has 9 residues.

As for this clone: Germline is not matched at one junction end, which may reflect a read error. This chain links TRBV29-1 with TRBJ1-2; maybe TRBD1 (6 bases). Germline V gene sequence: CDR1 SQVTM, CDR2 ANQGSEA. The CDR3 extends over 18 amino acids. CDR3 in DNA: TGCAGCGTTGTCAGTCCTGTGGACGGCTGGGGACACTCACCGAACCAGGCCTTC. It encodes CSVVSPVDGWGHSPNQAF. Full variable domain (remainder filled in from reference TRBV29-1 and TRBJ1-2): SAVISQKPSRDICQRGTSLTIQCQVDSQVTMMFWYRQQPGQSLTLIATANQGSEATYESGFVIDKFPISRPNLTFSTLTVSNMSPEDSSIYLCSVVSPVDGWGHSPNQAFGSGTRLTVV.

V gene TRBV6-5 combines with J gene TRBJ1-1; 8 nucleotides line up with TRBD1. CDR3 length: 15 amino acids. V dropped 2 bases and J dropped 5; count of bases not matched to a gene: 7. Per germline, CDR1 MNHEY and CDR2 SVGAGI. This chain's CDR3 is CASSYLGQGGTEAFF. The DNA of the CDR3 is TGTGCCAGCAGTTACCTTGGACAGGGAGGGACTGAAGCTTTCTTT.

V and J are TRBV27 and TRBJ2-1; D is possibly TRBD2 (5 bases). Germline lookup yields CDR1 MNHEY and CDR2 SMNVEV (reference sequence). The CDR3 length is 19 residues. Trimming pared 6 bases from V and 0 bases from J, leaving 24 bases between. This chain's CDR3 is CASRPRWDVSDNSYNEQFF. DNA of the CDR3: TGTGCCAGCAGGCCCCGTTGGGATGTTAGCGATAACTCCTACAATGAGCAGTTCTTC.

The gene calls are TRBV28 and TRBJ1-1; no firm D call. The CDR3 is 12 amino acids. V gave up 7 bases and J gave up 7 bases, with 13 bases separating them. CDR1 is MDHEN, CDR2 SYDVKM, per germline. CDR3: CASTTRAGEAFF. The CDR3 DNA is TGTGCCAGCACCACCAGAGCGGGTGAAGCTTTCTTT.

The chain recombines TRBV9 with TRBJ2-7; TRBD2 matches 13 bases. CDR1 is SGDLS, CDR2 YYNGEE, per germline. V lost 2 bases and J lost 2; bases outside the gene matches: 4. This CDR3 has 16 amino acids. CDR3 sequence reads: CASSVGLAGNTYEQYF. The CDR3 nucleotides read TGTGCCAGCAGCGTGGGACTAGCGGGAAATACCTACGAGCAGTACTTC. The full variable domain, in which reference TRBV9 and TRBJ2-7 provide the parts outside the CDR3, is DSGVTQTPKHLITATGQRVTLRCSPRSGDLSVYWYQQSLDQGLQFLIQYYNGEERAKGNILERFSAQQFPDLHSELNLSSLELGDSALYFCASSVGLAGNTYEQYFGPGTRLTVT.

V usage is TRBV5-3 and J usage is TRBJ1-2, with a possible D match to TRBD1 (5 bases). TRBV5-3 is annotated as an ORF whose role is uncertain. V shed 3 bases and J shed 6 bases, with 24 bases lying between them. CDR3 length: 17 residues. CDR3 in amino acids: CARSCNAPYVEGHGYTF. The CDR3 DNA reads as TGTGCCAGAAGCTGCAACGCGCCTTATGTGGAGGGGCATGGCTACACCTTC.

The chain employs TRBV19 and TRBJ2-1, with TRBD2 identical over 7 bases. Germline V gives CDR1 LNHDA, CDR2 SQIVND (reference sequence). V gave up 1 base and J gave up 1 base; unmatched junction bases: 1. The CDR3 totals 15 residues. The CDR3 DNA sequence: TGTGCCAGTAGTATAGGGCGGGAGTCCTACAATGAGCAGTTCTTC. Its protein product is CASSIGRESYNEQFF.

The gene calls are TRBV11-3 and TRBJ2-3; 15 bases align to TRBD2. Germline CDR1 SGHNT, CDR2 YENEEA. CDR3 length equals 18 residues. The junction had 4 bases not matched to a gene; V was cut back by 1 base and J by 2 bases. CDR3 bases: TGTGCCAGCAGCTTAGGGACTAGCGGGAGGGCCACCACAGATACGCAGTATTTT. Translating it yields CASSLGTSGRATTDTQYF.

CDR3 sequence reads: CASSSLVAPDTQYF. The DNA for the CDR3 is TGTGCCAGCAGCTCCCTCGTGGCTCCAGATACGCAGTATTTT. The chain recombines TRBV7-2 with TRBJ2-3; D not resolved. CDR3 length equals 14 residues. The V end was cut by 4 bases, the J end by 4 bases, with 12 bases between. Germline V gene data show CDR1 as SGHTA and CDR2 as FQGNSA. Complete variable domain (other parts from reference TRBV7-2 and TRBJ2-3): GAGVSQSPSNKVTEKGKDVELRCDPISGHTALYWYRQSLGQGLEFLIYFQGNSAPDKSGLPSDRFSAERTGGSVSTLTIQRTQQEDSAVYLCASSSLVAPDTQYFGPGTRLTVL.

The CDR3 here is CASRYSGGSYNEQFF. The DNA of the CDR3 is TGTGCCAGCAGGTATTCAGGGGGCTCCTACAATGAGCAGTTCTTC. The rearrangement joins TRBV2 to TRBJ2-1, with 7 nucleotides matching TRBD1. The CDR3 covers 15 residues. The germline V gene encodes CDR1 SNHLY and CDR2 FYNNEI. With 6 bases clipped from V and 0 bases from J, the junction kept 5 bases outside the gene matches.

This clone was counted at least ten times. The chain carries TRBV10-3 and TRBJ2-6; tentative D call: TRBD1 (6 bases). CDR1 is ENHRY, CDR2 SYGVKD, per germline. Trimming took 6 bases from V and 2 from J, leaving 8 bases between them. This CDR3 is built from 14 residues. Here the CDR3 reads CAIRDSAGANVLTF. CDR3 DNA sequence: TGTGCCATCAGGGACAGTGCTGGGGCCAACGTCCTGACTTTC.

This rearrangement joins TRBV7-3 to TRBJ2-7; TRBD1 matches 9 bases. CDR3 size: 14 residues. With 5 bases clipped from V and 6 bases from J, the junction kept 8 bases outside the gene matches. Germline values: CDR1 SGHTA, CDR2 FQGTGA. This CDR3 reads CASSPDRGRREQYF. CDR3 nucleotides: TGTGCCAGCAGCCCGGACAGGGGAAGGCGCGAGCAGTACTTC.